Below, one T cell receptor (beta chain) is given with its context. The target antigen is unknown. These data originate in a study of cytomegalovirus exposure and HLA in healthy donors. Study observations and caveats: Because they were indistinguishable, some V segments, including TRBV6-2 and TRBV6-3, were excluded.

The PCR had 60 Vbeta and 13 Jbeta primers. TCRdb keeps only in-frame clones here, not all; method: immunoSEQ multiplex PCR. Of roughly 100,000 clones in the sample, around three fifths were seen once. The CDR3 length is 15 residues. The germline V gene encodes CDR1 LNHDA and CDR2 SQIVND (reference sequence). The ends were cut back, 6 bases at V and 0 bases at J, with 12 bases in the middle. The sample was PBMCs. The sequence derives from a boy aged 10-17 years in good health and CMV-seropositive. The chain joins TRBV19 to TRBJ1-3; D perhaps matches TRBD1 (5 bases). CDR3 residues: CASRRGTASGNTIYF. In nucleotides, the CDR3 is TGTGCCAGTAGGAGAGGGACTGCCTCTGGAAACACCATATATTTT.